This is a list of T cell receptor beta chains from one sample in a study of OX40 agonist ivuxolimab in advanced cancers. Measured with immunoSEQ multiplex PCR; TCRdb has only the in-frame clones, and not every one. The sample includes around 15,000 clones, over 80% of them seen just once. The sequencing used CD4+ or CD8+ T cells sorted from blood, collected in a trial of the OX40 agonist ivuxolimab. Receptors originate from an adult with an advanced solid tumor such as melanoma, head and neck, liver or kidney cancer. The CDR3 runs from the conserved cysteine through the conserved F or W. Fields, in order: V gene, clone size, J gene, D gene, CDR3 DNA, CDR3 protein. D genes are given only for firm matches. The size of a clone is reported for some rows only, either as once, few or many, or as a class for expanded clones.

v_gene: TRBV7-9; abundance: .; j_gene: TRBJ2-7; d_gene: TRBD2; CDR3nt: TGTGCGACCAGGCGGGAGGGCCCCTACGAGCAGTACTTC; CDR3aa: CATRREGPYEQYF
v_gene: TRBV9; abundance: .; j_gene: TRBJ2-7; d_gene: TRBD1; CDR3nt: TGTGCCAGCAGCCCCCATCCGGGACAGGGATCTACGGAGCAGTACTTC; CDR3aa: CASSPHPGQGSTEQYF
v_gene: TRBV28; abundance: .; j_gene: TRBJ2-7; d_gene: .; CDR3nt: TGTGCCAGCAGTTTTTTAGCGGGACAGGGCTCCTACGAGCAGTACTTC; CDR3aa: CASSFLAGQGSYEQYF
v_gene: TRBV7-2; abundance: .; j_gene: TRBJ2-5; d_gene: .; CDR3nt: TGTGCCAGCAGTCGCGGCGAGGGGGGAGGCCAAGAGACCCAGTACTTC; CDR3aa: CASSRGEGGGQETQYF
v_gene: TRBV5-6; abundance: .; j_gene: TRBJ2-3; d_gene: .; CDR3nt: TGTGCCAGCAGCCCAACTCGGCTGGCCGCAGATACGCAGTATTTT; CDR3aa: CASSPTRLAADTQYF
v_gene: TRBV27; abundance: .; j_gene: TRBJ2-3; d_gene: TRBD2; CDR3nt: TGTGCCAGCAGAATTATAATGGCGGGAGGGCCGGATACGCAGTATTTT; CDR3aa: CASRIIMAGGPDTQYF
v_gene: TRBV27; abundance: .; j_gene: TRBJ2-1; d_gene: .; CDR3nt: TGTGCCAGCAGTAGTTTTCAGGGGCGGAATGAGCAGTTCTTC; CDR3aa: CASSSFQGRNEQFF
v_gene: TRBV28; abundance: .; j_gene: TRBJ1-6; d_gene: TRBD1; CDR3nt: TGTGCCAGCAGCGCAGGGGGCGCGAGCTCCTATAATTCACCCCTCCACTTT; CDR3aa: CASSAGGASSYNSPLHF
v_gene: TRBV9; abundance: .; j_gene: TRBJ1-3; d_gene: .; CDR3nt: TGTGCCAGCAGCCCATCAATCCAGGGAAACACCATATATTTT; CDR3aa: CASSPSIQGNTIYF
v_gene: TRBV7-3; abundance: .; j_gene: TRBJ1-2; d_gene: TRBD1; CDR3nt: TGTGCCAGCAGCGAGACAGGGTTGGGCTACACCTTC; CDR3aa: CASSETGLGYTF
v_gene: TRBV5-8; abundance: once; j_gene: TRBJ1-1; d_gene: .; CDR3nt: TGTGCCAGCAGCTTACGGCCGGAAGCTTTCTTT; CDR3aa: CASSLRPEAFF
v_gene: TRBV6-5; abundance: .; j_gene: TRBJ1-3; d_gene: TRBD1; CDR3nt: TGTGCCAGCAGTTACTCGTTTACAGGGGGGGGAAACACCATATATTTT; CDR3aa: CASSYSFTGGGNTIYF
v_gene: TRBV29-1; abundance: .; j_gene: TRBJ2-3; d_gene: .; CDR3nt: TGCAGCGTTGATGGCGACCCCTCCACAGATACGCAGTATTTT; CDR3aa: CSVDGDPSTDTQYF
v_gene: TRBV7-1; abundance: .; j_gene: TRBJ2-7; d_gene: .; CDR3nt: TGTGCCAGCAGCTTAGTGGGGGATCTCTACGAGCAGTACTTC; CDR3aa: CASSLVGDLYEQYF
v_gene: TRBV7-8; abundance: .; j_gene: TRBJ2-1; d_gene: .; CDR3nt: TGTGCCAGCAGCTCCCCAAGGGGTAGCTCCTACAATGAGCAGTTCTTC; CDR3aa: CASSSPRGSSYNEQFF
v_gene: TRBV25-1; abundance: .; j_gene: TRBJ1-2; d_gene: TRBD1; CDR3nt: TGTGCCAGCAGTGAGACAGGGGAGGATGGCTACACCTTC; CDR3aa: CASSETGEDGYTF
v_gene: TRBV7-9; abundance: .; j_gene: TRBJ1-5; d_gene: .; CDR3nt: TGTGCCAGCAGCTTAGGGGGGGTCGAAGCCCAGCATTTT; CDR3aa: CASSLGGVEAQHF
v_gene: TRBV14; abundance: .; j_gene: TRBJ2-1; d_gene: .; CDR3nt: TGTGCCAGCAGCCGCCCTAGGTCCCCCTACAATGAGCAGTTCTTC; CDR3aa: CASSRPRSPYNEQFF
v_gene: TRBV5-1; abundance: .; j_gene: TRBJ2-7; d_gene: .; CDR3nt: TGCGCCAGCAGCGATACAGGGTGGGGTCTCCTGAGGGAGCAGTACTTC; CDR3aa: CASSDTGWGLLREQYF
v_gene: TRBV6-1; abundance: .; j_gene: TRBJ2-7; d_gene: TRBD2; CDR3nt: TGTGCCAGCAGTCAAGGGGCGGGGGAGGCCTACGAGCAGTACTTC; CDR3aa: CASSQGAGEAYEQYF
v_gene: TRBV10-3; abundance: .; j_gene: TRBJ2-7; d_gene: TRBD1; CDR3nt: TGTGCCATCAGCTCGGGGGGACAGGGTAGCCACGAGCAGTACTTC; CDR3aa: CAISSGGQGSHEQYF
v_gene: TRBV7-6; abundance: .; j_gene: TRBJ2-1; d_gene: .; CDR3nt: TGTGCCAGCAGCCATCCCACATCTAAGGACAATGAGCAGTTCTTC; CDR3aa: CASSHPTSKDNEQFF
v_gene: TRBV21-1; abundance: .; j_gene: TRBJ2-7; d_gene: .; CDR3nt: TGTGCCAGCACCACAAGACGGGCGACAGTTAACTACGAGCAGTACTTC; CDR3aa: CASTTRRATVNYEQYF
v_gene: TRBV6-5; abundance: .; j_gene: TRBJ2-2; d_gene: .; CDR3nt: TGTGCCAGCAGTCTCCATGTAGGGGCCGGGGAGCTGTTTTTT; CDR3aa: CASSLHVGAGELFF
v_gene: TRBV6-5; abundance: .; j_gene: TRBJ2-2; d_gene: .; CDR3nt: TGTGCCAGCGGAATCGACTGGGCCGGGGAGCTGTTTTTT; CDR3aa: CASGIDWAGELFF
v_gene: TRBV28; abundance: .; j_gene: TRBJ2-7; d_gene: .; CDR3nt: TGTGCCAGCAGTCCGGCGGGATATGGGGGATCGATCGGCGAGCAGTACTTC; CDR3aa: CASSPAGYGGSIGEQYF
v_gene: TRBV19; abundance: hyperexpanded; j_gene: TRBJ2-1; d_gene: TRBD1; CDR3nt: TGTGCCAGTAGTCTCCGGGACAGGTTCAACAATGAGCAGTTCTTC; CDR3aa: CASSLRDRFNNEQFF
v_gene: TRBV19; abundance: .; j_gene: TRBJ1-2; d_gene: .; CDR3nt: TGTGCCAGTAGGTACGCGGGAAACTATGGCTACACCTTC; CDR3aa: CASRYAGNYGYTF
v_gene: TRBV7-9; abundance: .; j_gene: TRBJ2-2; d_gene: .; CDR3nt: TGTGCCAGCAGCTTGTCAATCACCGGGGAGCTGTTTTTT; CDR3aa: CASSLSITGELFF
v_gene: TRBV6-6; abundance: medium-sized; j_gene: TRBJ2-7; d_gene: .; CDR3nt: TGTGCCAGCAGTTACTCGTTCAGATCCTACGAGCAGTACTTC; CDR3aa: CASSYSFRSYEQYF
v_gene: TRBV9; abundance: medium-sized; j_gene: TRBJ1-1; d_gene: .; CDR3nt: TGTGCCAGCACCGGTCCAAGCGGCACTGAAGCTTTCTTT; CDR3aa: CASTGPSGTEAFF
v_gene: TRBV6-5; abundance: .; j_gene: TRBJ1-1; d_gene: .; CDR3nt: TGTGCCAGCAGCCCCCTTGACCCCGCAAGGACTGAAGCTTTCTTT; CDR3aa: CASSPLDPARTEAFF
v_gene: TRBV19; abundance: .; j_gene: TRBJ2-1; d_gene: .; CDR3nt: TGTGCCAGTAGTATATCAGGGAGCTCCTACAATGAGCAGTTCTTC; CDR3aa: CASSISGSSYNEQFF
v_gene: TRBV4-1; abundance: .; j_gene: TRBJ2-7; d_gene: .; CDR3nt: TGCGCCAGCAGCCAAGTTCTTACAGGGAGCTACGAGCAGTACTTC; CDR3aa: CASSQVLTGSYEQYF
v_gene: TRBV9; abundance: .; j_gene: TRBJ2-5; d_gene: .; CDR3nt: TGTGCCAGCAGCGTATGGGAGACTCAAGAGACCCAGTACTTC; CDR3aa: CASSVWETQETQYF
v_gene: TRBV13; abundance: large; j_gene: TRBJ2-3; d_gene: .; CDR3nt: TGTGCCAGCAGCCTCTCGCCGGGCGTCACAGATACGCAGTATTTT; CDR3aa: CASSLSPGVTDTQYF